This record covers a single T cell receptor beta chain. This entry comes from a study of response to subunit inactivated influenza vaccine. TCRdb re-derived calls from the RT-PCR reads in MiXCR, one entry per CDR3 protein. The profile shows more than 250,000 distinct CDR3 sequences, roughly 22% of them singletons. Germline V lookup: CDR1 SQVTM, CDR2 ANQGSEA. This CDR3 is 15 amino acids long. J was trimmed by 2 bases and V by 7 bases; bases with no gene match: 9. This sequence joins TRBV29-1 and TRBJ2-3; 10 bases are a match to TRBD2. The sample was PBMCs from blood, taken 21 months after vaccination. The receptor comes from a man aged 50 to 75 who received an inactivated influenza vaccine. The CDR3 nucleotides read TGCAGCGCCTCCCGCCTAGCGGGGGACACAGATACGCAGTATTTT. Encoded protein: CSASRLAGDTDTQYF.